The source of this T cell receptor (beta chain) is a study of shared clonotypes between healthy human individuals. Overall study: CD4 naive cells filled three plates per donor, CD4 memory three, CD8 naive two and CD8 memory one. The study, taken as a whole, reports: The study found lower generation probabilities in non-shared clonotypes than in those shared by all four donors.

Nashville, Tennessee was home to all donors, who were Caucasian adults. Every immunoSEQ plate was one replicate of a subset's evenly spread DNA. Clones were read by immunoSEQ multiplex PCR, and TCRdb kept only the in-frame ones, dropping some. The table lists under 1,100,000 clones, around 76% of them singletons. In regard to this clone: The antigen is not known.

Germline values: CDR1 GTSNPN, CDR2 SVGIG (reference sequence). The CDR3 loop spans 14 amino acids. V lost 0 bases and J lost 7; bases outside the gene matches: 8. This sequence joins TRBV30 and TRBJ2-5; 7 positions match TRBD2. The sequenced material came from memory CD4+ T cells sorted from blood. Subset noted: CD45RA-negative fraction. This TCR was recovered from a man aged 18 to 29 in good health. CDR3: CAWSVSGRGGTQYF. The CDR3 nucleotides read TGTGCCTGGAGTGTATCCGGCCGCGGGGGGACCCAGTACTTC.